One sample yielded the 14 T cell receptor beta chains listed below, sequenced in a study of molecular identifiers for immune sequencing clone quantification. TCRdb recomputed calls from the PCR reads with MiXCR, one row per CDR3 protein. The table lists over 35,000 distinct CDR3 sequences, 20% to 25% of them singletons, with more than 0.75% in the top ten. The sample was naive CD8+ T cells from blood, with Jurkat cell RNA spiked in. The sample's subset: FACS-sorted CD8+CD4-CCR7+CD45RA+ naive T cells. The source of these receptors is a human donor in good health. Some libraries in this study had Jurkat cell RNA spiked in.

About this clonotype: A read error may be the cause here, since a much bigger clone is one base away. V and J are TRBV20-1 and TRBJ1-5, with D possibly being TRBD1 (6 bases). Germline loops: CDR1 DFQATT, CDR2 SNEGSKA (reference sequence). The CDR3 contains 16 residues. The CDR3 DNA follows: TGCAGTGCTAGGAGTTTGACAGGAATTGGTAATCGGCCCCAGCATTTT. Translating it yields CSARSLTGIGNRPQHF.

The V and J genes are TRBV4-1 and TRBJ1-5; maybe TRBD1 (5 bases). V dropped 1 base and J dropped 0 bases, with 7 bases sitting between them. The CDR3 is 15 amino acids. Germline CDR1 MGHRA, CDR2 YSYEKL. CDR3 coding DNA: TGCGCCAGCAGCCAAGTCGGGGCTAGCAATCAGCCCCAGCATTTT. This codes for CASSQVGASNQPQHF.

This clonotype was counted at least ten times. The genes are TRBV10-2 and TRBJ1-1; no definite D call. The CDR3 extends over 12 amino acids. V was cut by 2 bases and J by 4 bases, with 5 bases left in between. From germline, CDR1 is WSHSY and CDR2 SAAADI. CDR3 sequence (DNA): TGCGCCAGCAGTGAGGGTAGCACTGAAGCTTTCTTT. It is translated as CASSEGSTEAFF.

This clonotype was picked up many times. The chain joins TRBV12-3 or TRBV12-4 to TRBJ2-5; 9 bases match TRBD1. This CDR3 has 15 amino acids. After removal of 5 bases from V and 5 bases from J, the junction contained 9 bases not matched to a gene. CDR3: CASSPRTGVLETQYF. CDR3 nucleotides: TGTGCCAGCAGTCCTAGGACAGGGGTGTTGGAGACCCAGTACTTC.

This clonotype was found many times. This rearrangement joins TRBV2 to TRBJ2-1, with 9 bases aligning to TRBD1. This CDR3 comprises 13 residues. Germline values: CDR1 SNHLY, CDR2 FYNNEI. V shed 10 bases, J shed 9 bases, and the junction held 10 bases outside the gene matches. The CDR3 DNA reads TGTGCCAAACCGGGACAGGGCATAGGTGAGCAGTTCTTC. Residues: CAKPGQGIGEQFF.

This clonotype was seen more than once but under ten times. The chain recombines TRBV12-5 with TRBJ2-2; D uncertain. Between the trimmed V and J ends, which lost 4 bases and 7 bases, there was a span of 7 bases. The CDR3 contains 12 residues. Germline CDR1 reads LGHNT; CDR2 reads FRNRAP. The chain's CDR3 is CASGYLGGELFF. The CDR3 bases are TGTGCTAGTGGTTATTTGGGCGGGGAGCTGTTTTTT.

This clonotype was seen at least ten times. This rearrangement joins TRBV12-3 or TRBV12-4 to TRBJ2-2, with 10 bases matching TRBD1. The CDR3 loop spans 13 amino acids. The trim removed 9 bases at V and 4 bases at J, leaving 2 bases unmatched. CDR3 nucleotides: TGTGCCAGTGGACAGGGGGTCACCGGGGAGCTGTTTTTT. This gives the protein CASGQGVTGELFF.

This clonotype was seen a handful of times. The J gene is TRBJ1-1, the V gene TRBV7-9, with D uncertain. The germline V gene has CDR1 SEHNR and CDR2 FQNEAQ (reference sequence). Trimming removed 7 bases from V and 4 bases from J, with 16 bases in between. The CDR3 runs to 14 residues. CDR3 in amino acids: CASTDRRAPTEAFF. CDR3 bases: TGTGCCAGCACCGATCGGAGGGCCCCCACTGAAGCTTTCTTT.

As regards this clonotype: Given a much more abundant clone one base away, this may be a read error. The V and J genes are TRBV7-9 and TRBJ2-7; D perhaps matches TRBD2 (6 bases). Germline CDR1 SEHNR, CDR2 FQNEAQ (reference sequence). The CDR3 consists of 15 residues. Trimming cost V 5 bases and J 7 bases, with 21 bases left between them. The CDR3 DNA reads TGTGCCAGCAGCCCCGGAGGGGTAGAGGTGGGAGAGCAGTACTTC. Its translation: CASSPGGVEVGEQYF.

This chain connects TRBV4-2 to TRBJ2-1; D is undetermined. Germline V gives CDR1 LGHNA, CDR2 YNFKEQ. The length of the CDR3 is 17 residues. Trimming shortened V by 1 base and J by 2 bases, and 15 bases separated the two germline ends. The CDR3 nucleotides are TGTGCCAGCAGCCAAGTGAATGAGCCTACCCCCTACAATGAGCAGTTCTTC. It codes for CASSQVNEPTPYNEQFF.

This clonotype has a count of ten or more. The chain recombines TRBV7-9 with TRBJ1-2; maybe TRBD1 (5 bases). V dropped 2 bases and J dropped 3 bases, with 13 bases sitting between them. This CDR3 has 15 residues. CDR1 is SEHNR and CDR2 is FQNEAQ in the germline V gene (reference sequence). CDR3 loop: CASSLQGLHDYGYTF. CDR3 nucleotides: TGTGCCAGCAGCTTACAGGGACTGCATGACTATGGCTACACCTTC.

The chain couples TRBV30 to TRBJ2-3; D is possibly TRBD1 (5 bases). This CDR3 contains 14 residues. The V and J ends lost 2 bases and 4 bases respectively, with 13 bases between them. CDR1 is GTSNPN, CDR2 SVGIG, per germline (reference sequence). The CDR3 DNA follows: TGTGCCTGGAGTATAGGGGTCCGCCCAGATACGCAGTATTTT. It translates to CAWSIGVRPDTQYF.

This clonotype was seen a few times. A read error may be the cause here, since a much bigger clone is one base away. The V and J genes are TRBV15 and TRBJ2-5; D possibly matches TRBD1 or TRBD2 (5 bases each). The CDR3 is 17 amino acids. Looked up from germline, CDR1 is LNHNV and CDR2 is YYDKDF (reference sequence). The CDR3 sequence: CATSRVGDWDPEEPQYF. CDR3 nucleotide sequence: TGTGCCACCAGCAGAGTAGGAGATTGGGACCCCGAAGAGCCCCAGTACTTC.

About this clonotype itself: Possible read error: a much larger clone is one base away. CDR3 sequence reads: CASSMVGGGGEKLFF. The CDR3 DNA reads as TGTGCCAGTAGTATGGTTGGAGGGGGCGGTGAAAAACTGTTTTTT. This rearrangement joins TRBV19 to TRBJ1-4; TRBD1 agrees at 7 bases. In germline, CDR1 is LNHDA, CDR2 SQIVND (reference sequence). CDR3 length: 15 amino acids. Unmatched junction bases numbered 8, after V lost 3 bases and J lost 7 bases.